The 26 T cell receptor beta chains presented below share a single source sample, sequenced in a study of blood T cell repertoires in COVID-19 (dated by TCRdb to the early 2020s). To prepare the library, the immunoSEQ multiplex PCR assay was applied. TCRdb took this table from immuneACCESS and kept in-frame rearrangements with V and J called. Such tables lack part of the clones; where checked against another copy, unresolved V genes explain under half of the gap, and the rest is unexplained. Present in this sample are 150,000 to 180,000 clones, about 90% of which were seen just once. About 0.55% of the sample lies in the top ten. The sequenced sample consisted of peripheral blood. These receptors were collected from a man aged 45 to 65 with acute or convalescent COVID-19.

This clone was observed a single time. The V and J genes are TRBV11-2 and TRBJ2-5, with 11 bases lining up with TRBD2. Losses at the gene ends were 6 bases for V and 5 bases for J; bases not matched to a gene: 8. The CDR3 length is 15 residues. Germline V gives CDR1 SGHAT, CDR2 FQNNGV. The CDR3 DNA sequence: TGTGCCAGCAGATTACTAGCGGGAGCGGCGGAGACCCAGTACTTC. Its protein is CASRLLAGAAETQYF.

The chain carries TRBV19 and TRBJ1-1; no definite D call. CDR3 length: 16 residues. V dropped 0 bases and J dropped 1 base, with 12 bases sitting between them. Germline CDR1 reads LNHDA; CDR2 reads SQIVND (reference sequence). The CDR3 nucleotides read TGTGCCAGTAGTATAGATTTAGGATGGGCGAACACTGAAGCTTTCTTT. It yields the protein CASSIDLGWANTEAFF. Full variable domain (remainder filled in from reference TRBV19 and TRBJ1-1): DGGITQSPKYLFRKEGQNVTLSCEQNLNHDAMYWYRQDPGQGLRLIYYSQIVNDFQKGDIAEGYSVSREKKESFPLTVTSAQKNPTAFYLCASSIDLGWANTEAFFGQGTRLTVV.

V and J are TRBV28 and TRBJ2-3; weak D call: TRBD2 (6 bases). Germline CDR1 reads MDHEN; CDR2 reads SYDVKM. This CDR3 has 16 residues. V dropped 7 bases and J dropped 2 bases, with 19 bases sitting between them. The CDR3 here is CASKGGGIRATDTQYF. Here the CDR3 DNA reads TGTGCCAGCAAAGGTGGAGGGATCCGGGCCACAGATACGCAGTATTTT.

The chain recombines TRBV6-2 or TRBV6-3 with TRBJ2-7, with D maybe TRBD2 (5 bases). Germline V gives CDR1 MNHEY, CDR2 SVGEGT. This CDR3 has 13 amino acids. V lost 7 bases and J 2 bases, leaving 12 bases between the germline ends. CDR3 DNA: TGTGCCAGCATCCCCGGGAACACCTACGAGCAGTACTTC. Its translation: CASIPGNTYEQYF.

The J gene is TRBJ1-2, the V gene TRBV5-6; no reliable D call. Per the germline V gene, CDR1 is SGHDT and CDR2 is YYEEEE. CDR3 length: 11 residues. Trimming took off 4 bases at V and 4 bases at J, with 5 bases between the two ends. The CDR3 bases are TGTGCCAGCAGCCTCGTCTATGGCTACACCTTC. Translated, it gives CASSLVYGYTF.

The chain links TRBV9 to TRBJ2-1, with a possible D match to TRBD2 (6 bases). The ends were cut back, 1 base at V and 1 base at J, with 9 bases in the middle. Germline V gene lookup returns CDR1 SGDLS and CDR2 YYNGEE. The CDR3 is 15 amino acids. CDR3 DNA: TGTGCCAGCAGCGTAACGGGGGTGTCCTACAATGAGCAGTTCTTC. This sequence encodes CASSVTGVSYNEQFF.

The chain couples TRBV29-1 to TRBJ2-5, with TRBD2 matching 13 bases. Germline V lookup: CDR1 SQVTM, CDR2 ANQGSEA. The CDR3 runs to 16 residues. The trim removed 3 bases at V and 5 bases at J, leaving 9 bases unmatched. In DNA, the CDR3 is TGCAGCGTTGACAGGACTAGCGGGGGCCGAGGGGAGACCCAGTACTTC. Amino acids: CSVDRTSGGRGETQYF.

The V gene is TRBV2, the J gene TRBJ1-1; D ambiguous. Trimming removed 3 bases from V and 0 bases from J, with 8 bases in between. This CDR3 is built from 14 residues. Germline-derived CDR1 and CDR2 are SNHLY and FYNNEI. Written as DNA, the CDR3 is TGTGCCAGCAGTGACAGGCCAATGAACACTGAAGCTTTCTTT. Translation: CASSDRPMNTEAFF.

The rearrangement uses TRBV5-1 and TRBJ1-1, with TRBD1 as a possible D gene (6 bases). Trimming removed 3 bases at V and 3 bases at J, with 18 bases between. CDR1 and CDR2 (germline): SGHRS, YFSETQ. The CDR3 is 16 residues long. DNA of the CDR3: TGCGCCAGCAGCTCAAAGGGGGTCTCGTGGGACACTGAAGCTTTCTTT. As protein: CASSSKGVSWDTEAFF.

The chain recombines TRBV12-3 or TRBV12-4 with TRBJ2-7, with D unclear. This CDR3 is 12 amino acids long. V was trimmed by 9 bases and J by 4 bases, leaving 13 bases between them. The CDR3 protein is CASPKAAYEQYV. Written as DNA, the CDR3 is TGTGCCAGTCCAAAGGCGGCTTACGAGCAGTACGTC.

This clone was seen more than once but under ten times. J is TRBJ1-5 and V is TRBV7-2; no clear D gene. This CDR3 spans 15 amino acids. V lost 2 bases and J 2 bases, leaving 10 bases between the germline ends. Germline CDR1 reads SGHTA; CDR2 reads FQGNSA. Written as DNA, the CDR3 is TGTGCCAGCAGCTTAAAGTTCCCAGGCAATCAGCCCCAGCATTTT. It is translated as CASSLKFPGNQPQHF.

The CDR3 is CAISGQQENTEAFF. The CDR3 DNA is TGTGCCATCAGCGGACAGCAGGAGAACACTGAAGCTTTCTTT. V gene TRBV10-3 combines with J gene TRBJ1-1, with TRBD1 as a possible D gene (6 bases). Per the germline V gene, CDR1 is ENHRY and CDR2 is SYGVKD. The CDR3 sequence is 14 residues long. V was cut by 6 bases and J by 1 base, with 12 bases left in between.

The V call is TRBV6-6, the J call TRBJ1-2; TRBD1 matches 11 bases. CDR1 MNHNY and CDR2 SVGAGI come from the germline V gene (reference sequence). With 0 bases clipped from V and 4 bases from J, the junction kept 1 base outside the gene matches. This CDR3 contains 15 residues. The CDR3 nucleotides are TGTGCCAGCAGTTACTCGGGACAGGGGGGCTATGGCTACACCTTC. Translating it yields CASSYSGQGGYGYTF.

The CDR3: CATSRDGGGQSPLHF. CDR3 DNA sequence: TGTGCCACCAGCAGAGATGGGGGGGGGCAATCACCCCTCCACTTT. This sequence joins TRBV15 and TRBJ1-6, with D possibly matching TRBD1 (6 bases). Trimming left V 0 bases short and J 10 bases short, with 13 bases between. The CDR3 loop spans 15 amino acids. Per the germline V gene, CDR1 is LNHNV and CDR2 is YYDKDF (reference sequence).

The rearrangement joins TRBV7-9 to TRBJ1-3; 7 bases line up with TRBD1. Germline V gives CDR1 SEHNR, CDR2 FQNEAQ (reference sequence). The CDR3 consists of 15 residues. After removal of 5 bases from V and 4 bases from J, the junction contained 8 bases not matched to a gene. The CDR3 region has the DNA TGTGCCAGCAGCATTCAGGGGGGAGTGGGAAACACCATATATTTT. It yields the protein CASSIQGGVGNTIYF.

The CDR3 DNA reads TGTGCCAGCTCACCCGGACAGGACGACTATGGCTACACCTTC. Amino acids: CASSPGQDDYGYTF. The chain carries TRBV18 and TRBJ1-2, with 7 bases that match TRBD1. Germline V gene data show CDR1 as KGHSH and CDR2 as LQKENI. The CDR3 has 14 amino acids. Germline trimming cut 3 bases from V and 3 bases from J; bases unmatched to any gene: 4.

The chain carries TRBV6-2 or TRBV6-3 and TRBJ2-3, with 9 bases identical to TRBD1. The CDR3 totals 20 residues. V shed 4 bases, J shed 0 bases, and the junction held 17 bases outside the gene matches. Germline loops: CDR1 MNHEY, CDR2 SVGEGT. CDR3 nucleotides: TGTGCCAGCAGTTTATCGACGAGTCCGGGACAGGGACTTAGCACAGATACGCAGTATTTT. Translating it yields CASSLSTSPGQGLSTDTQYF.

A word on this clone: Germline and junction disagree at one end, which may indicate a read error. This sequence joins TRBV3-1 (or the pseudogene TRBV3-2) and TRBJ2-5, with a tentative D call TRBD1 (6 bases). This CDR3 has 15 residues. Germline V gene data show CDR1 as LGHDT and CDR2 as YNNKEL (reference sequence). CDR3 DNA sequence: TGTACCAGCAGCGAACAGGGTGGTGGGAGAGAGACCCAGTACTTC. This translates into CTSSEQGGGRETQYF.

V gene TRBV6-4 combines with J gene TRBJ1-1; D ambiguous. CDR3 size: 14 residues. Trimming shortened V by 2 bases and J by 0 bases, and 7 bases separated the two germline ends. Germline values: CDR1 MRHNA, CDR2 SNTAGT. This chain's CDR3 is CASSDTSLNTEAFF. CDR3 bases: TGTGCCAGCAGTGACACAAGTCTGAACACTGAAGCTTTCTTT.

This clone came up once. The V gene is TRBV9, the J gene TRBJ1-3, with D possibly matching TRBD1 (5 bases). Trimming shortened V by 3 bases and J by 3 bases, and 10 bases separated the two germline ends. The CDR3 covers 14 residues. Germline CDR1 reads SGDLS; CDR2 reads YYNGEE. The CDR3 loop is CASSAQGYGNTIYF. CDR3 DNA: TGTGCCAGCAGCGCCCAGGGATATGGAAACACCATATATTTT. The full variable domain, rest sourced from reference TRBV9 and TRBJ1-3, is DSGVTQTPKHLITATGQRVTLRCSPRSGDLSVYWYQQSLDQGLQFLIQYYNGEERAKGNILERFSAQQFPDLHSELNLSSLELGDSALYFCASSAQGYGNTIYFGEGSWLTVV.

The chain has TRBV9 and TRBJ1-1; D is undetermined. The CDR3 contains 14 residues. Germline V gene data show CDR1 as SGDLS and CDR2 as YYNGEE. Trimming stripped 6 bases from V and 4 bases from J, with 16 bases between. CDR3 residues: CASTGRAPATEAFF. DNA for the CDR3: TGTGCCAGCACCGGGAGAGCCCCAGCCACTGAAGCTTTCTTT.

The chain combines TRBV30 with TRBJ2-6; 8 bases agree with TRBD1. The trim removed 1 base at V and 4 bases at J, leaving 6 bases unmatched. The CDR3 loop spans 16 amino acids. Germline assignment: CDR1 GTSNPN and CDR2 SVGIG (reference sequence). CDR3 region: CAWSGGQGAGANVLTF. CDR3 DNA: TGTGCCTGGAGTGGAGGACAGGGAGCCGGGGCCAACGTCCTGACTTTC.

This chain links TRBV6-2 or TRBV6-3 with TRBJ2-6; D unclear. The CDR3 sequence is 16 residues long. Germline V lookup: CDR1 MNHEY, CDR2 SVGEGT. Trimming stripped 7 bases from V and 2 bases from J, with 15 bases between. In DNA, the CDR3 is TGTGCCAGCACCCCTTTGTGGGCGACTGGGGCCAACGTCCTGACTTTC. Amino acid sequence: CASTPLWATGANVLTF.

The chain has TRBV19 and TRBJ1-3; 7 bases are shared with TRBD1. V lost 6 bases to trimming and J lost 5 bases; unmatched junction nucleotides: 4. The CDR3 has 13 amino acids. CDR1 is LNHDA, CDR2 SQIVND, per germline (reference sequence). CDR3 DNA sequence: TGTGCCAGTAGCACGGGACAGCGAAACACCATATATTTT. It translates to CASSTGQRNTIYF.

V usage is TRBV19 and J usage is TRBJ1-2; TRBD1 aligns across 8 bases. Germline CDR1 LNHDA, CDR2 SQIVND (reference sequence). After removal of 8 bases from V and 2 bases from J, the junction contained 7 bases not matched to a gene. The CDR3 covers 14 residues. CDR3 sequence: CASLGQGGNYGYTF. CDR3 coding DNA: TGTGCCAGTCTAGGACAGGGCGGGAACTATGGCTACACCTTC.

In nucleotides, the CDR3 is TGTGCCAGCAGTGATGTGAAGGGAGAGGATGAAAAACTGTTTTTT. Its translation is CASSDVKGEDEKLFF. The V call is TRBV6-1, the J call TRBJ1-4, with D unresolved. CDR1 is MNHNS, CDR2 SASEGT, per germline. The CDR3 covers 15 residues. Trimming cost V 3 bases and J 6 bases, with 14 bases left between them.